This T cell receptor beta chain was documented in a study of human T cells and chemical hapten exposure. Findings and limits, study-wide: With DPC sensitization, TCRs exceeding 1 in 1000 frequency showed no change.

Looked up from germline, CDR1 is SGHTA and CDR2 is FQGNSA. CDR3 length: 16 amino acids. Germline trimming cut 1 base from V and 1 base from J; bases unmatched to any gene: 4. TCRdb used MiXCR to reprocess the RACE reads, holding one entry per CDR3 protein. The data show 25,000 to 35,000 distinct CDR3 sequences, 5% to 6.5% seen once. This clonotype was seen many times. Its cognate antigen is unknown. The time point: patch test 3, about 24 weeks after DPC sensitization. Treatment noted: therapeutic diphenylcyclopropenone sensitization with weekly scalp DPC. The study enrolled 18 to 70-year-old alopecia patients suitable for DPC.

The source was whole blood, collected in connection with sensitization to the hapten diphenylcyclopropenone (DPC). The receptor was isolated from a man between 25 and 39 years old with alopecia areata. Some clones in this sample may be carry-over from other donors' samples. The V and J genes are TRBV7-2 and TRBJ2-3; 8 bases align to TRBD2. Written as DNA, the CDR3 is TGTGCCAGCAGCTTAGTGGCGACTAGCGGCACAGATACGCAGTATTTT. It encodes CASSLVATSGTDTQYF. Drawing the rest from reference TRBV7-2 and TRBJ2-3, the complete variable domain is GAGVSQSPSNKVTEKGKDVELRCDPISGHTALYWYRQSLGQGLEFLIYFQGNSAPDKSGLPSDRFSAERTGGSVSTLTIQRTQQEDSAVYLCASSLVATSGTDTQYFGPGTRLTVL.